The clone carrying this T cell receptor beta chain has a handful of counts. Germline CDR1 and CDR2: SGHDT and YYEEEE. The V gene end was trimmed by 3 bases and the J gene end by 3 bases; junction bases not matched to a gene: 7. CDR3 size: 15 residues. This sample is drawn from a study of blood T cell repertoires in COVID-19. On the study more broadly: Researchers got acute and convalescent COVID-19 samples from the United States, Italy and Spain. Nucleic acid was either cDNA or gDNA, and it came from T cells, B-cell-depleted T cells, or PBMCs.

As originally analysed: Amplifying reference gene primers gave estimates of nucleated cell counts. The protocol was immunoSEQ multiplex PCR, while the TCRdb copy is restricted to in-frame clones and leaves out a portion. V and J calls and clone size follow that table, whereas D and trimming were derived from the DNA. The table lists 150,000 to 200,000 clones, about four fifths of them singletons, with roughly 12% in the top ten. Recruited during active infection, patients (from Seattle) were subsequently followed longitudinally. The sample taken for sequencing was peripheral blood. The clonotype comes from an elderly woman with COVID-19, enrolled during active disease. The chain carries TRBV5-6 and TRBJ2-7, with 9 bases that match TRBD1. The CDR3 loop is CASSSVWTGDYEQYF. CDR3 sequence (DNA): TGTGCCAGCAGCTCCGTTTGGACAGGGGACTACGAGCAGTACTTC.